These 27 T cell receptor beta chains were all obtained from the same sample, sequenced in a study of shared clonotypes between healthy human individuals. The repertoire was sequenced with immunoSEQ multiplex PCR; TCRdb's copy has only in-frame clones and lacks some. The data contain some 2,000,000 clones, almost 96% of them singletons. Sequenced: naive CD4+ T cells sorted from blood. Subset indicated: CD45RA+ positively selected. The origin of the receptors is a man aged 18 to 35 in good health.

DNA of the CDR3: TGTGCCAGCAGCTTCTCGACTAACAATGAGCAGTTCTTC. The encoded protein is CASSFSTNNEQFF. The chain has TRBV7-2 and TRBJ2-1, with a weak D call TRBD2 (5 bases). CDR3 length: 13 residues. Germline V gene data show CDR1 as SGHTA and CDR2 as FQGNSA. V lost 3 bases, J lost 5 bases, and 8 bases lay in between.

The chain has TRBV19 and TRBJ1-1, with TRBD1 identical over 9 bases. In germline, CDR1 is LNHDA, CDR2 SQIVND (reference sequence). V lost 7 bases, J lost 4 bases, and 13 bases stayed unmatched. CDR3 length: 16 amino acids. The CDR3 is CASNPRGTGLITEAFF. The CDR3 DNA is TGTGCCAGTAACCCCAGGGGGACAGGGTTGATCACTGAAGCTTTCTTT.

V is TRBV5-4 and J is TRBJ2-5; possibly TRBD1 for D (5 bases). The V end was cut by 3 bases, the J end by 7 bases, with 16 bases between. Germline lookup yields CDR1 SGHNT and CDR2 YYREEE (reference sequence). The CDR3 is 14 residues long. The CDR3 loop reads CASSSKTAIGTQYF. The CDR3 DNA reads as TGTGCCAGCAGCTCTAAGACAGCCATCGGGACCCAGTACTTC.

V gene TRBV5-1 combines with J gene TRBJ2-1, with D perhaps TRBD1 or TRBD2 (5 bases each). V gave up 4 bases and J gave up 8 bases, with 19 bases separating them. CDR3 size: 15 residues. Germline loops: CDR1 SGHRS, CDR2 YFSETQ. CDR3 region: CASSPTGPAVYEQFF. The CDR3 DNA follows: TGCGCCAGCAGCCCTACGGGGCCAGCAGTCTATGAGCAGTTCTTC.

CDR3: CASSRGAGNLFSPLHF. CDR3 sequence (DNA): TGCGCCAGCAGCCGGGGGGCCGGGAATTTGTTTTCACCCCTCCACTTT. The genes are TRBV4-1 and TRBJ1-6; a weak D match, TRBD1 (6 bases). Trimming took 4 bases from V and 9 from J, leaving 19 bases between them. From germline, CDR1 is MGHRA and CDR2 YSYEKL. The CDR3 is 16 residues long.

The gene calls are TRBV4-3 and TRBJ2-5; D is unclear. CDR3 length: 13 amino acids. Germline CDR1 reads LGHNA; CDR2 reads YSLEER. The V and J ends lost 2 bases and 5 bases respectively, with 9 bases between them. The CDR3 loop reads CASSQTNLETQYF. In nucleotides, the CDR3 is TGCGCCAGCAGCCAAACAAACCTGGAGACCCAGTACTTC.

This clone was found a few times. The chain couples TRBV30 to TRBJ1-1, with 8 bases that match TRBD1. The J segment lost 8 bases and the V segment lost 0 bases, leaving 2 bases of the junction unmatched. The CDR3 has 12 amino acids. CDR1 is GTSNPN and CDR2 is SVGIG in the germline V gene (reference sequence). The CDR3, as DNA: TGTGCCTGGAGTGTACAGGGGGTGGAAGCTTTCTTT. This translates into CAWSVQGVEAFF.

This rearrangement joins TRBV6-5 to TRBJ2-1; TRBD1 is a possible D gene (5 bases). From germline, CDR1 is MNHEY and CDR2 SVGAGI. V lost 10 bases to trimming and J lost 6 bases, with 16 bases between them. The CDR3 is made up of 13 amino acids. CDR3 region: CATAEGVGNEQFF. CDR3 in DNA: TGTGCCACCGCGGAAGGGGTGGGCAATGAGCAGTTCTTC.

The gene calls are TRBV7-2 and TRBJ2-3; D gene ambiguous. V was clipped by 1 base and J by 3 bases, with 14 bases between them. Germline V gene data show CDR1 as SGHTA and CDR2 as FQGNSA. The CDR3 runs to 16 residues. DNA of the CDR3: TGTGCCAGCAGCTTAGTAGGAGTGATTTGGACAGATACGCAGTATTTT. Amino acids: CASSLVGVIWTDTQYF.

This chain links TRBV2 with TRBJ1-1; D is ambiguous. The CDR3 loop spans 13 amino acids. V lost 3 bases, J lost 0 bases, and 5 bases lay in between. The germline CDR1 and CDR2 sequences are SNHLY and FYNNEI. Here the CDR3 DNA reads TGTGCCAGCAGTGACGAGATGAACACTGAAGCTTTCTTT. It yields the protein CASSDEMNTEAFF.

The chain carries TRBV7-2 and TRBJ2-3, with TRBD1 as a possible D gene (5 bases). CDR1 and CDR2 from the germline V gene are SGHTA and FQGNSA. V shed 2 bases and J shed 5 bases, with 20 bases lying between them. CDR3 size: 17 residues. The CDR3 here is CASSLPTWDRGGDTQYF. As DNA, the CDR3 is TGTGCCAGCAGCTTACCCACTTGGGATAGGGGTGGAGATACGCAGTATTTT.

The V and J genes are TRBV27 and TRBJ2-5, with 7 bases fitting TRBD1. Trimming cost V 5 bases and J 1 base; bases outside gene matches: 13. The CDR3 has 17 residues. The germline V gene encodes CDR1 MNHEY and CDR2 SMNVEV (reference sequence). DNA for the CDR3: TGTGCCAGCAGTCTGAACGCCCGGACAGGACTCCAAGAGACCCAGTACTTC. Its protein product is CASSLNARTGLQETQYF.

This chain links TRBV7-2 with TRBJ1-4; 7 nucleotides match TRBD1. CDR3 length equals 15 residues. CDR1 SGHTA and CDR2 FQGNSA come from the germline V gene. The ends lost 0 bases at V and 11 bases at J; junction bases unmatched: 9. Here the CDR3 DNA reads TGTGCCAGCAGCTTAGCGCGAGACAGGGTGTTGAAACTGTTTTTT. This encodes CASSLARDRVLKLFF.

This chain joins TRBV10-3 and TRBJ1-5; D is unclear. Germline V lookup: CDR1 ENHRY, CDR2 SYGVKD. Trimming removed 3 bases from V and 7 bases from J, with 10 bases in between. The CDR3 runs 13 residues. CDR3 DNA sequence: TGTGCCATCAGTGAAATTCGAGGGCAGCCCCAGCATTTT. Residues: CAISEIRGQPQHF.

The rearrangement uses TRBV28 and TRBJ2-7; 9 nucleotides match TRBD1. V dropped 4 bases and J dropped 3; count of bases not matched to a gene: 7. The CDR3 covers 15 residues. CDR1 and CDR2 from the germline V gene are MDHEN and SYDVKM. CDR3 in amino acids: CASSSTKGQGYEQYF. For the CDR3, the DNA is TGTGCCAGCAGTTCGACGAAGGGACAGGGCTACGAGCAGTACTTC.

The sample holds one count of this clone. CDR3 bases: TGCGCCAGCAGCTTAGGGGGGACATTAGACGAGCAGTACTTC. Its translation: CASSLGGTLDEQYF. This chain uses TRBV5-1 with TRBJ2-7; TRBD1 or TRBD2 may be the D gene (6 bases each). The germline V gene encodes CDR1 SGHRS and CDR2 YFSETQ. V was shortened by 2 bases and J by 5 bases, with 14 bases between the two germline ends. The CDR3 sequence is 14 residues long.

This clone was observed once. V and J are TRBV27 and TRBJ1-6, with no clear D. CDR1 and CDR2 from the germline V gene are MNHEY and SMNVEV (reference sequence). This CDR3 has 14 residues. Trimming shortened V by 8 bases and J by 4 bases, and 12 bases separated the two germline ends. Here the CDR3 DNA reads TGTGCCAGCTCCCAGGCAGAGTATAATTCACCCCTCCACTTT. Protein product: CASSQAEYNSPLHF.

CDR3 nucleotide sequence: TGTGCCAGCAGCTGGGGGACTAGCGGGAGCACAGATACGCAGTATTTT. Encoded protein: CASSWGTSGSTDTQYF. V and J are TRBV7-9 and TRBJ2-3, with 12 bases aligning to TRBD2. Trimming at V came to 4 bases and at J to 0 bases, leaving 2 bases not matched to a gene. Germline values: CDR1 SEHNR, CDR2 FQNEAQ (reference sequence). The CDR3 runs to 16 residues.

The chain recombines TRBV6-5 with TRBJ2-1, with a possible D match to TRBD2 (6 bases). The germline V gene has CDR1 MNHEY and CDR2 SVGAGI. The CDR3 extends over 13 amino acids. V was clipped by 7 bases and J by 3 bases, with 10 bases between them. The CDR3 DNA reads as TGTGCCAGCACACGGGGGTACTACAATGAGCAGTTCTTC. The encoded protein is CASTRGYYNEQFF.

J is TRBJ1-2 and V is TRBV6-1, with 7 bases fitting TRBD1. This CDR3 is 15 amino acids long. CDR1 is MNHNS, CDR2 SASEGT, per germline. Trimming at V came to 5 bases and at J to 8 bases, leaving 14 bases not matched to a gene. Here the CDR3 DNA reads TGTGCCAGCAGTACAGCTCCGGGACAGACGCAGGGCTACACCTTC. Its translation: CASSTAPGQTQGYTF.

The CDR3 bases are TGTGCCAGTAGTGAACAGGGGGCAGAAAAACTGTTTTTT. Its protein product is CASSEQGAEKLFF. The rearrangement links TRBV19 to TRBJ1-4, with 9 bases lining up with TRBD1. This CDR3 contains 13 residues. J gave up 8 bases and V 5 bases, and 3 bases lay outside the gene matches. Germline V lookup: CDR1 LNHDA, CDR2 SQIVND (reference sequence).

The genes are TRBV7-9 and TRBJ2-5, with TRBD2 matching over 13 bases. CDR1 is SEHNR, CDR2 FQNEAQ, per germline (reference sequence). The CDR3 runs 18 residues. The J segment lost 1 base and the V segment lost 4 bases, leaving 9 bases of the junction unmatched. The CDR3 nucleotides read TGTGCCAGCAGCTCCGGGACTAGCGGGATAGGGCCCCAAGAGACCCAGTACTTC. This encodes CASSSGTSGIGPQETQYF.

The chain's CDR3 is CASSLPNKFQETQYF. CDR3 in DNA: TGTGCCAGCAGTCTCCCAAACAAGTTCCAAGAGACCCAGTACTTC. The rearrangement links TRBV28 to TRBJ2-5, with D hard to call. Looked up from germline, CDR1 is MDHEN and CDR2 is SYDVKM. Trimming cost V 5 bases and J 1 base, with 14 bases left between them. CDR3 length equals 15 residues.

This clone was counted once. Other DNA sequences within the sample encode an identical CDR3. The chain combines TRBV6-1 with TRBJ1-6; the D gene is possibly TRBD1 (5 bases). The length of the CDR3 is 14 residues. Germline lookup yields CDR1 MNHNS and CDR2 SASEGT. V gave up 1 base and J gave up 6 bases, with 7 bases separating them. The CDR3 DNA is TGTGCCAGCAGTGAAGGGCAGGGTAATTCACCCCTCCACTTT. Translating gives CASSEGQGNSPLHF.

The chain links TRBV27 to TRBJ2-5; D remains unclear. The ends were cut back, 6 bases at V and 4 bases at J, with 15 bases in the middle. The CDR3 loop spans 14 amino acids. Germline V gene data show CDR1 as MNHEY and CDR2 as SMNVEV (reference sequence). CDR3 DNA sequence: TGTGCCAGCAGCTTCTCTGCTGGTCTAGAGACCCAGTACTTC. Translated, it gives CASSFSAGLETQYF.

The V and J genes are TRBV25-1 and TRBJ2-1; TRBD2 matches at 7 bases. Germline V gene sequence: CDR1 MGHDK, CDR2 SYGVNS. This CDR3 has 15 amino acids. J lost 3 bases, V lost 0 bases, and 2 bases had no gene match. In DNA form, the CDR3 reads TGTGCCAGCAGTGAATATTCTAGCGGCTACAATGAGCAGTTCTTC. Its protein product is CASSEYSSGYNEQFF.

The chain carries TRBV7-8 and TRBJ2-7; no clear D gene. CDR1 is SGHVS and CDR2 is FQNEAQ in the germline V gene. CDR3 length: 14 amino acids. V lost 3 bases, J lost 3 bases, and 12 bases lay in between. CDR3 protein: CASSFPGSRYEQYF. The CDR3 nucleotides read TGTGCCAGCAGCTTTCCTGGTAGCCGCTACGAGCAGTACTTC.